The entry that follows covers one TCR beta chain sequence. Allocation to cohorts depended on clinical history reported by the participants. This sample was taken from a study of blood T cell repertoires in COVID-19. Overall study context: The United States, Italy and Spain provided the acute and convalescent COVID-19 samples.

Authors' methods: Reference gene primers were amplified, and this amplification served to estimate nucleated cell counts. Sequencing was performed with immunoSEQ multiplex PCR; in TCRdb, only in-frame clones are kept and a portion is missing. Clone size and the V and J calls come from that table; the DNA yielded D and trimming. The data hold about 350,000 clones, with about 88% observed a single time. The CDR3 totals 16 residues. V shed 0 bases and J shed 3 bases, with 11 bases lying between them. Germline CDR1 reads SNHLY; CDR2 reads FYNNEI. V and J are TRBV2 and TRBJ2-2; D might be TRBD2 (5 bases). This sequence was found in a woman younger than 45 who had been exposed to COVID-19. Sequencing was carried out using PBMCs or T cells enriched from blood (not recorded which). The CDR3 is CASSEAVGGDTGELFF. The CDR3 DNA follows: TGTGCCAGCAGTGAAGCGGTTGGAGGAGACACCGGGGAGCTGTTTTTT.